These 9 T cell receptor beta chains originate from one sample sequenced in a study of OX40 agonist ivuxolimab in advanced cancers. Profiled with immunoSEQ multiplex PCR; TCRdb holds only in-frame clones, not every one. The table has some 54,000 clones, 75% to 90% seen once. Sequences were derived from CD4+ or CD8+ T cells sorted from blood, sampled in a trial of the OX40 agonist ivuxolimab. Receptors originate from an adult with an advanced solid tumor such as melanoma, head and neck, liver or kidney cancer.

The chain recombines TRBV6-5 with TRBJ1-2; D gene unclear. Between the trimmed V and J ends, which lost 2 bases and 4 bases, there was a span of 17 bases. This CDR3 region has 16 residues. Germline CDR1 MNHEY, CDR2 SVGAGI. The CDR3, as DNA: TGTGCCAGCAGTTACACGGCGAGAAGGGTTGGCTATGGCTACACCTTC. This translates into CASSYTARRVGYGYTF.

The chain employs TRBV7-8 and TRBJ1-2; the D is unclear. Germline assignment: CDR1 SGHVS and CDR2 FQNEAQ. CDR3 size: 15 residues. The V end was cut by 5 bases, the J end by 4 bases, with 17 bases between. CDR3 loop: CASSGTGRTFYGYTF. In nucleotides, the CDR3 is TGTGCCAGCAGCGGTACCGGGCGGACGTTCTATGGCTACACCTTC.

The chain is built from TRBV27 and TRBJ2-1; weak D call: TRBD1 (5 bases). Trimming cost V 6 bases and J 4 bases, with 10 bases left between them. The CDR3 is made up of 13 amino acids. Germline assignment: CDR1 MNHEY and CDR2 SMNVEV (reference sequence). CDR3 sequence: CASSMTDYNEQFF. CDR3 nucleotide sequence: TGTGCCAGCAGCATGACAGATTACAATGAGCAGTTCTTC.

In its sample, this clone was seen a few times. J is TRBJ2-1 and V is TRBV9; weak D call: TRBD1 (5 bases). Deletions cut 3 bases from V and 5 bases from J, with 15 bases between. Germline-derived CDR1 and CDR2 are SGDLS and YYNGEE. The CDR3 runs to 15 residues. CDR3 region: CASSADISKHNEQFF. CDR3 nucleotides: TGTGCCAGCAGCGCGGACATCTCAAAACACAATGAGCAGTTCTTC. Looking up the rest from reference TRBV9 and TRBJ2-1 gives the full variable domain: DSGVTQTPKHLITATGQRVTLRCSPRSGDLSVYWYQQSLDQGLQFLIQYYNGEERAKGNILERFSAQQFPDLHSELNLSSLELGDSALYFCASSADISKHNEQFFGPGTRLTVL.

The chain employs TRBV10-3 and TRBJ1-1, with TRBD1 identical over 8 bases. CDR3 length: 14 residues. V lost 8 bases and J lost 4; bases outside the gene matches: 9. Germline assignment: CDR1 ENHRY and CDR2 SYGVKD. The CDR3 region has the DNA TGTGCCATCGGACCGGACAGGGAGACCACTGAAGCTTTCTTT. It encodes CAIGPDRETTEAFF.

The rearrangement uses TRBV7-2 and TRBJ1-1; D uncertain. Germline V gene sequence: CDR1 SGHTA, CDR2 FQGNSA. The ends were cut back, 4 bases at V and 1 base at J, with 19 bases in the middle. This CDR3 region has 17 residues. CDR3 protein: CASSSAEGPLGNTEAFF. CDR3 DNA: TGTGCCAGCAGCTCGGCGGAGGGCCCCTTGGGGAACACTGAAGCTTTCTTT.

The CDR3 bases are TGTGCCAGCAGTTTATCGGGAGCCAGGGGTTCAGATACGCAGTATTTT. Its protein is CASSLSGARGSDTQYF. The genes are TRBV27 and TRBJ2-3; TRBD1 might be the D (6 bases). The V and J ends lost 0 bases and 4 bases respectively, with 14 bases between them. This CDR3 spans 16 amino acids. CDR1 and CDR2 from the germline V gene are MNHEY and SMNVEV (reference sequence).

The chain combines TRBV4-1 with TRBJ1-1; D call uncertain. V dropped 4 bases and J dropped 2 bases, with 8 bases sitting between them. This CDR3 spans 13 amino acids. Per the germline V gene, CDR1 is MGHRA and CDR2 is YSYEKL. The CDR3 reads CASSLNSNTEAFF. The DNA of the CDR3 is TGCGCCAGCAGCCTCAACTCAAACACTGAAGCTTTCTTT.

The CDR3 protein is CASSLLVGTGELFF. The CDR3 coding sequence is TGTGCCAGCAGCTTGTTAGTGGGGACCGGGGAGCTGTTTTTT. The rearrangement joins TRBV5-8 to TRBJ2-2, with D unclear. V was clipped by 1 base and J by 5 bases, with 9 bases between them. Germline assignment: CDR1 SGHTS and CDR2 YDEGEE. This CDR3 region has 14 residues.